This T cell receptor (beta chain) was found in a study of identifying expanded T cells in peripheral blood (dated by TCRdb to between 2018 and 2021). Describing the broader study: Separate aliquots of the same genomic DNA pool were sequenced to produce technical replicates, and four replicates were compared in pairs. Study-wide findings and limitations: Both the number of clones called differentially abundant and the false-positive rate were significantly reduced by the beta-binomial model across all healthy-donor time intervals. In all healthy donors, the variance in clone template counts between samples taken around 14 days apart rose significantly as total template count increased. The authors expected that over much longer intervals, such as months to years, biological variance in healthy repertoires might increase even further. Approximately 1.2 differentially abundant clones were flagged by the binomial model between technical replicates, whereas about 15 and 19 were flagged over approximately two weeks and four weeks, respectively.

No immune events such as infections were documented for the healthy donors during the collection period. Time-dependent variance in a beta-binomial model of T-cell clone differential abundance was calibrated using healthy-donor blood repertoires as a training cohort. The training cohort included approximately ten healthy donors, of whom 3 were female and 7 were male. Donor ages ranged from roughly 29 to 64 years, with an average of about 44 years. Whole blood was collected from each healthy donor at three time points spaced about two weeks apart and obtained from a commercial supplier. For immunosequencing, genomic DNA was extracted from unsorted whole blood. The CDR3 starts with the cysteine, ends with the phenylalanine, and has 13 residues. Kept here is only the CDR3 DNA, which spans 39 bases and is read in frame from base 1. V is pruned by 3 bases and J by 7 bases, leaving 7 bases of the junction without a gene match. CDR1 is given as SGDLS and CDR2 as YYNGEE, both from the germline V gene.

TCRbeta CDR3 regions were profiled by bias-controlled multiplex PCR amplification of genomic DNA with the immunoSEQ Assay. As for the authors' bioinformatics: To quantify the absolute abundance of each unique TCRbeta CDR3 region, the sequences were collapsed and filtered. Differential abundance was tested with a binomial (Fisher-equivalent) model and with a beta-binomial model adding time-dependent variance fitted from healthy donors. Clones with fewer than 5 combined templates were excluded, and clones with Benjamini-Hochberg FDR below 0.01 were called differentially abundant. Beta-binomial variance was modeled as a function of total template count across the two samples using the form v = (b*log(k)+a)^2. Imported from immuneACCESS, the table was reduced by TCRdb to in-frame sequences with V and J called. These copies leave out some clones; in studies compared against another copy, an unresolved V gene accounts for under half, and the cause of the remainder is not known. V and J calls and clone size are as listed in that table; D and trimming were resolved from the DNA. Recorded for this sample are 91,000 or so clones; about nine tenths of them occurred a single time. Roughly 3.8% of the sample rests with the top ten.

A word on this clone: The antigen this receptor binds is unknown. The sample holds no much larger clone one base away, and base qualities are not on file.

The clonotype was recovered from a person between 18 and 75 years old in good health. Here the chain combines TRBV9 and TRBJ2-7; 7 central nucleotides agree with TRBD1. The sequenced sample was blood. The DNA sequence follows: TGTGCCAGCAGCGCTCCGTCAGGGGGAGAGCAGTACTTC. Its amino acids are CASSAPSGGEQYF.